The 10 T cell receptor beta chains below were found in one sample sequenced in a study of beta chain features in type 1 diabetes. Isolated RNA was reverse transcribed in full, so expressed TCRB transcripts were sequenced. Clones were read by immunoSEQ multiplex PCR, and TCRdb kept only the in-frame ones, dropping some. The data contain about 160,000 clones, roughly 9.1% of them singletons. Sequencing was performed on central memory CD4+ T cells from blood. The receptors were gathered from a woman aged 18-29 years in good health.

The CDR3: CASSLVGGTQYF. The CDR3 DNA sequence: TGTGCCAGCAGCTTAGTGGGAGGGACGCAGTATTTT. This rearrangement joins TRBV7-2 to TRBJ2-3; 7 bases agree with TRBD2. Trimming at V came to 1 base and at J to 9 bases, leaving 1 base not matched to a gene. The germline gives CDR1 SGHTA, CDR2 FQGNSA. The CDR3 consists of 12 residues.

This clone has more than one count but fewer than ten. The V call is TRBV6-6, the J call TRBJ1-5; 7 bases map to TRBD1. The length of the CDR3 is 15 residues. J lost 0 bases, V lost 7 bases, and 6 bases had no gene match. CDR1 and CDR2 from the germline V gene are MNHNY and SVGAGI (reference sequence). CDR3 loop: CASTNRQGSNQPQHF. For the CDR3, the DNA is TGTGCCAGCACCAACCGACAGGGTAGCAATCAGCCCCAGCATTTT.

In its sample, this clone was seen a few times. CDR3 nucleotide sequence: TGTGCCAGCTCGAGACGCTCAGCGGGGGGATCTGAAGCTTTCTTT. Translated: CASSRRSAGGSEAFF. The chain couples TRBV19 to TRBJ1-1, with D possibly being TRBD1 (5 bases). With 9 bases removed from V and 6 bases from J, the gap between germline ends came to 23 bases. The germline gives CDR1 LNHDA, CDR2 SQIVND (reference sequence). The CDR3 loop spans 15 amino acids.

This clone appeared once. The chain carries TRBV5-1 and TRBJ2-3, with 16 bases lining up with TRBD2. V gave up 3 bases and J gave up 5 bases; unmatched junction bases: 3. This CDR3 has 16 amino acids. Germline values: CDR1 SGHRS, CDR2 YFSETQ. Here the CDR3 DNA reads TGCGCCAGCAGCTCGGGACTAGCGGGGGGGCGAGATACGCAGTATTTT. Translated: CASSSGLAGGRDTQYF.

This chain links TRBV4-3 with TRBJ1-2, with D perhaps TRBD1 (6 bases). The CDR3 runs 15 residues. The germline gives CDR1 LGHNA, CDR2 YSLEER. The V end was cut by 0 bases, the J end by 4 bases, with 12 bases between. The CDR3 DNA reads as TGCGCCAGCAGCCAAGATTTGGGGGGGCCCTATGGCTACACCTTC. This translates into CASSQDLGGPYGYTF.

CDR3 sequence reads: CASSPHGGGQTDTQYF. CDR3 nucleotide sequence: TGTGCCAGCAGCCCACACGGCGGGGGGCAGACAGATACGCAGTATTTT. The chain carries TRBV7-2 and TRBJ2-3; TRBD2 aligns across 8 bases. CDR3 length: 16 amino acids. V shed 5 bases and J 3 bases; nucleotides not matched to a gene: 10. Germline CDR1 is SGHTA and CDR2 is FQGNSA.

The CDR3 sequence: CASSYSWTGEQPQHF. In DNA form, the CDR3 reads TGTGCCAGCAGTTACTCCTGGACAGGGGAACAGCCCCAGCATTTT. The chain links TRBV6-5 to TRBJ1-5; TRBD1 matches 9 bases. V shed 0 bases and J 7 bases; nucleotides not matched to a gene: 4. The V gene's germline CDR1 is MNHEY and CDR2 SVGAGI. The CDR3 extends over 15 amino acids.

The genes are TRBV7-9 and TRBJ2-1; a possible D gene is TRBD1 (6 bases). The CDR3 covers 15 residues. Germline V gene data show CDR1 as SEHNR and CDR2 as FQNEAQ (reference sequence). V shed 5 bases and J shed 4 bases, with 15 bases lying between them. CDR3 sequence: CASSIRKDSYNEQFF. DNA for the CDR3: TGTGCCAGCAGCATCAGAAAGGACAGTTACAATGAGCAGTTCTTC.

The chain recombines TRBV5-4 with TRBJ2-1, with 10 positions matching TRBD2. The CDR3 sequence is 17 residues long. The V segment lost 1 base and the J segment 8 bases; nucleotides outside the gene matches: 12. Germline V lookup: CDR1 SGHNT, CDR2 YYREEE (reference sequence). CDR3 loop: CASSLPPGTSDKDEQFF. Here the CDR3 DNA reads TGTGCCAGCAGCTTGCCCCCCGGGACTAGCGATAAGGATGAGCAGTTCTTC.

The gene calls are TRBV30 and TRBJ1-1, with 7 nucleotides matching TRBD1. The germline V gene has CDR1 GTSNPN and CDR2 SVGIG (reference sequence). The CDR3 totals 13 residues. V lost 4 bases to trimming and J lost 1 base; unmatched junction nucleotides: 3. The CDR3 region has the DNA TGTGCCTGGAACCAGGGGGGGAACACTGAAGCTTTCTTT. It translates to CAWNQGGNTEAFF.